A selection of T cell receptor beta chains follows, all from one sample in a study of blood T cell repertoires in COVID-19. Produced via immunoSEQ multiplex PCR; TCRdb's table is partial and in-frame only. The sample consists of around 180,000 clones, around three quarters of them appearing once. The sample consisted of peripheral blood. The source of these receptors is a man in his sixties with active or convalescent COVID-19. Each CDR3 is given with its conserved first and last residue. A D gene is named only where the DNA matches it firmly. Size values are once, few and many counts, or a class for expanded clones, and some rows have none.

D gene | J gene | V gene | clone size | CDR3 protein | CDR3 DNA
NA | TRBJ1-2 | TRBV5-1 | NA | CASSLEAGVPDGYTF | TGCGCCAGCAGCTTGGAGGCCGGAGTGCCCGATGGCTACACCTTC
TRBD1 | TRBJ2-5 | TRBV7-2 | NA | CASSTDRGVVETQYF | TGTGCCAGCAGCACAGACAGGGGGGTTGTAGAGACCCAGTACTTC
NA | TRBJ2-3 | TRBV14 | NA | CASSQDRSYTQYF | TGTGCCAGCAGCCAAGACAGATCCTATACGCAGTATTTT
TRBD2 | TRBJ2-1 | TRBV24-1 | NA | CATKPGLANDEQFF | TGTGCCACAAAACCGGGACTAGCGAATGATGAGCAGTTCTTC
TRBD2 | TRBJ2-1 | TRBV20-1 | NA | CSASISGSRWAYNEQFF | TGCAGTGCTAGTATTAGCGGGAGTCGGTGGGCCTACAATGAGCAGTTCTTC
NA | TRBJ2-3 | TRBV4-2 | NA | CASSQEGADTQYF | TGTGCCAGCAGCCAGGAGGGCGCAGATACGCAGTATTTT
NA | TRBJ1-5 | TRBV2 | NA | CASKRSNQPQHF | TGTGCCAGCAAGAGGAGCAATCAGCCCCAGCATTTT
TRBD2 | TRBJ2-1 | TRBV19 | NA | CASSRTSGIADEQFF | TGTGCCAGTAGCCGGACTAGCGGGATAGCGGATGAGCAGTTCTTC
NA | TRBJ2-2 | TRBV12-3/TRBV12-4 | once | CASSLGSTGELFF | TGTGCCAGCAGTTTAGGTTCGACCGGGGAGCTGTTTTTT
TRBD1 | TRBJ1-5 | TRBV6-2/TRBV6-3 | NA | CASSYLDRARGPQHF | TGTGCCAGCAGTTACCTTGACAGGGCTCGGGGGCCCCAGCATTTT
NA | TRBJ1-5 | TRBV10-2 | NA | CASSRGSNQPQHF | TGCGCCAGCAGTCGCGGCAGCAATCAGCCCCAGCATTTT